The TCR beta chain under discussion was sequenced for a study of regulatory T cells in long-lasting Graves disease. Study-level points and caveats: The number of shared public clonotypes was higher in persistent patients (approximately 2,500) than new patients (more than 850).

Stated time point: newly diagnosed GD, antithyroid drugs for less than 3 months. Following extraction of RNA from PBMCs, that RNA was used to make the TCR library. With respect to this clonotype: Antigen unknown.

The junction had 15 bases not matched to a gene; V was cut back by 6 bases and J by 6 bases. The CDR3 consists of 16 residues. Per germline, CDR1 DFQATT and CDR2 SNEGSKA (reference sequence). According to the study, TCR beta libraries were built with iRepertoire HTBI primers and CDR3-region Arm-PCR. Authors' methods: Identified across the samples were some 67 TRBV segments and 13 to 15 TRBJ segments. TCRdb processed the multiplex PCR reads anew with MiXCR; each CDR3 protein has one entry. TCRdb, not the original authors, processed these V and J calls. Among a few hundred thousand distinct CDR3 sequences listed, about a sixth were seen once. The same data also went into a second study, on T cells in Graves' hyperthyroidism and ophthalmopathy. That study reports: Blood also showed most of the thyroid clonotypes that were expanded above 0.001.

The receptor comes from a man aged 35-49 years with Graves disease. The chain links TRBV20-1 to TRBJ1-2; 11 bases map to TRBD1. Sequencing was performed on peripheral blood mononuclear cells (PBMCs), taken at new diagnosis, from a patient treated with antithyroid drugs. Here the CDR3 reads CSAFLQPGQGENGYTF. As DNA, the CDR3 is TGCAGTGCCTTCCTCCAACCGGGACAGGGGGAAAATGGCTACACCTTC.